These T cell receptor beta chains were read from a single sample in a study of response to subunit inactivated influenza vaccine. TCRdb reprocessed the RT-PCR reads with MiXCR, giving one entry per CDR3 protein. The sample yields fewer than 250,000 distinct CDR3 sequences, 13% to 15% seen once. This material consisted of CD8+ T cells sorted from PBMCs, taken around 5 days after vaccination. All receptors come from a man aged 50 or older who received an inactivated influenza vaccine. The conserved cysteine and the conserved F or W are not part of the CDR3 here. The size entry is marked missing in some rows and otherwise reads once, few, many or a size class.

cdr3_aa clone_size v_call
ASSSGQGIVNEQF . TRBV28
ASSLGLSGRYEQF many TRBV7-6
ASSLDSGDYNEQF many TRBV5-5
ASSLGRSGAYNEQF few TRBV6-2/TRBV6-3
ASSQDREGTEAF . TRBV4-3
AIGLPETQY . TRBV6-5
SAGTGVIGETQY few TRBV29-1
SARTSEEETQY many TRBV29-1
ASSLGSGPNYGYT few TRBV27
SAPSSGSSYEQY . TRBV20-1
ASSWYASGAYEQY . TRBV27
ASSKEVLRLAGVTLTDTQY once TRBV21-1
ASSPPSMNEQF few TRBV28
ASSISSQGAYSYNEQF . TRBV19
ASSAGLAGGVETQY few TRBV4-2
SAETASYEQY . TRBV29-1
ASSKTGGLETQY few TRBV7-9
ASSEERVGRVLKLAQY . TRBV3-1
ASSSQPGLAADYNTGELF . TRBV11-1
ASSQGQGSGEQY . TRBV4-3
AWSLTGYEAF few TRBV30
ASSLRAHQPQH . TRBV12-3/TRBV12-4
ASSLLGAPSYEQY . TRBV28
AWSVSGLTDTQY . TRBV30
ASSYTYTEAF few TRBV7-9